This TCR beta chain was sequenced during a study of CD8 T cells in Susac syndrome. V lost 6 bases and J lost 8, with 23 bases in between. CDR3 length equals 16 residues. CD8+ and CD4+ blood T cells underwent TCR beta sequencing. The diagnostic criteria were recently defined, and patients with Susac syndrome met them for definite or probable disease. Random hexamers were used to reverse transcribe an amount of roughly 0.5 to 1 ug RNA. Using its own MiXCR run on the immunoSEQ multiplex PCR reads, TCRdb lists one record per CDR3 protein. The top ten clones hold 0.4% to 0.5% of a sample with 80,000 to 90,000 distinct CDR3 sequences, 95% of them seen once.

The clonotype comes from a human donor with Susac syndrome. This chain uses TRBV12-3 or TRBV12-4 with TRBJ2-1; D not certain. Material: CD8+ T cells from PBMCs. The CDR3 coding sequence is TGTGCCAGCAGCCCGATGACTCGCGCCCCTCACTATGAGCAGTTCTTC. Its translation: CASSPMTRAPHYEQFF.